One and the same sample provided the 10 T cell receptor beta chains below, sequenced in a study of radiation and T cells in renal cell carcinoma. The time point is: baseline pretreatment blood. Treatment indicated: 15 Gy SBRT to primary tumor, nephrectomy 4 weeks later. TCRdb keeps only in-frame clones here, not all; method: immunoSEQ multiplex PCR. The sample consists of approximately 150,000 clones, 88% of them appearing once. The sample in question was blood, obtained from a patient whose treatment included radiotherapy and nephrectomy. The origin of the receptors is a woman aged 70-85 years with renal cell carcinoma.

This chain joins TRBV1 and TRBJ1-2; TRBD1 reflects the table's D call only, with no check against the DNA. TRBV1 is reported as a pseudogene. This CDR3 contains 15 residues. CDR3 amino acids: CTSSQDPRGQVDYTF. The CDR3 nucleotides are TGCACCAGCAGCCAAGATCCCAGGGGGCAGGTAGACTACACCTTC.

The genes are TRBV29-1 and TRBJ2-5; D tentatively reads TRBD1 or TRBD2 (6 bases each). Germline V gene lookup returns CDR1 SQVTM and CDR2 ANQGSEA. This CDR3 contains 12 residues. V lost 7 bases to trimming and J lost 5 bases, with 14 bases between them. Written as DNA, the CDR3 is TGCAGCGCCGCCGGGGGCGATGAGACCCAGTACTTC. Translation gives CSAAGGDETQYF. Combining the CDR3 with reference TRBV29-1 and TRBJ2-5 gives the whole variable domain SAVISQKPSRDICQRGTSLTIQCQVDSQVTMMFWYRQQPGQSLTLIATANQGSEATYESGFVIDKFPISRPNLTFSTLTVSNMSPEDSSIYLCSAAGGDETQYFGPGTRLLVL.

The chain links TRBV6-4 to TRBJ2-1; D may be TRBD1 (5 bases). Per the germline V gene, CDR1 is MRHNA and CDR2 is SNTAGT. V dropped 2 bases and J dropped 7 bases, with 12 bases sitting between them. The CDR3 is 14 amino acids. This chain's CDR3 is CASSDDQGGNEQFF. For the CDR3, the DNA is TGTGCCAGCAGTGACGACCAGGGTGGTAATGAGCAGTTCTTC.

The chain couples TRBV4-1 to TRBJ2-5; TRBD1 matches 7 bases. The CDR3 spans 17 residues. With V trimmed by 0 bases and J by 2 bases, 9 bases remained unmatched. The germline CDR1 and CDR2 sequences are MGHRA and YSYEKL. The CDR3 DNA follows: TGCGCCAGCAGCCAAGATAACCCCGGGACAGTACAAGAGACCCAGTACTTC. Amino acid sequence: CASSQDNPGTVQETQYF.

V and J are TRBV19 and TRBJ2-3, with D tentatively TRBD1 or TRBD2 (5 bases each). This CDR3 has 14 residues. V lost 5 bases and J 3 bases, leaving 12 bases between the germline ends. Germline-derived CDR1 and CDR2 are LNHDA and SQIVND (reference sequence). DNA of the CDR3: TGTGCCAGTAGTCCCCGATGGGGGACAGATACGCAGTATTTT. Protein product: CASSPRWGTDTQYF.

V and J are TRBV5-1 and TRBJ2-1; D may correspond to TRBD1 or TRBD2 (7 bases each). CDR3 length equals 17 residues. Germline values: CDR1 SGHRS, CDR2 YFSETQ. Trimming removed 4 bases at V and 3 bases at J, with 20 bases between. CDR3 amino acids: CASSHPQGGTYYNEQFF. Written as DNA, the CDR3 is TGCGCCAGCAGCCACCCCCAGGGGGGGACCTACTACAATGAGCAGTTCTTC.

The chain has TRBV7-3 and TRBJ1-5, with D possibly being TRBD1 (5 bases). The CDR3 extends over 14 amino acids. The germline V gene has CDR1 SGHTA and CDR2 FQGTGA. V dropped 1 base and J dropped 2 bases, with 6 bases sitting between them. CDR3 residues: CASSLRGGNQPQHF. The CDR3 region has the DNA TGTGCCAGCAGCTTAAGAGGGGGCAATCAGCCCCAGCATTTT.

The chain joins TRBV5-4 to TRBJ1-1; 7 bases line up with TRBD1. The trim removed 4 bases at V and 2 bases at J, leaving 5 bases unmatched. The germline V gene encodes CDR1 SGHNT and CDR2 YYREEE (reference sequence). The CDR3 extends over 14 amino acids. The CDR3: CASSQGQLNTEAFF. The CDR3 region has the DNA TGTGCCAGCAGCCAGGGACAGCTAAACACTGAAGCTTTCTTT.

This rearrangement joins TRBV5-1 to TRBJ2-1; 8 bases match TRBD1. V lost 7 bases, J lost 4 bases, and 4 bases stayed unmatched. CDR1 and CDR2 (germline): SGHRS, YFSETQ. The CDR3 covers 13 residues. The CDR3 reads CASGRDRYNEQFF. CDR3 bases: TGCGCCAGCGGAAGGGACAGGTACAATGAGCAGTTCTTC.

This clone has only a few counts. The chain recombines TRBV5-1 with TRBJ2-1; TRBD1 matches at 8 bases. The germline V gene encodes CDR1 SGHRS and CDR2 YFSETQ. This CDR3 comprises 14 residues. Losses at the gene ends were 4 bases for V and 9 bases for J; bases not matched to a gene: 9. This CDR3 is CASSPQDRVGEQFF. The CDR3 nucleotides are TGCGCCAGCAGCCCACAGGACAGGGTCGGTGAGCAGTTCTTC.